Below, 32 T cell receptor beta chains from the same sample are listed, as sequenced in a study of read filtering for tumor transcriptome and immune sequencing. This library used roughly 400 ng RNA and molecular barcoded adaptors spanning alpha/delta and beta/gamma chains. TCRdb ran MiXCR on the reads and lists one entry per CDR3 protein. The sample includes 20,000 to 30,000 distinct CDR3 sequences, approximately 23% seen only once; the top ten take 40% to 55%. The sequenced sample consisted of a population of CD138-negative cells sorted from bone marrow. These receptors were collected from a donor aged 40 or older with multiple myeloma.

This clonotype was detected many times. V gene TRBV7-3 combines with J gene TRBJ2-2, with 8 bases fitting TRBD1. V trimming: 2 bases; J trimming: 1 base; junction bases outside the gene matches: 3. This CDR3 comprises 16 residues. CDR1 and CDR2 from the germline V gene are SGHTA and FQGTGA. CDR3 nucleotide sequence: TGTGCCAGCAGCTTATTAGGGACAGGGAACACCGGGGAGCTGTTTTTT. Its translation is CASSLLGTGNTGELFF.

This clonotype showed up many times. J is TRBJ2-1 and V is TRBV6-4; TRBD2 aligns across 9 bases. The CDR3 contains 16 residues. Germline V gene sequence: CDR1 MRHNA, CDR2 SNTAGT. Trimming cost V 0 bases and J 4 bases; bases outside gene matches: 4. The DNA for the CDR3 is TGTGCCAGCAGTGACTCGAAGCGGGGGGATTACAATGAGCAGTTCTTC. It translates to CASSDSKRGDYNEQFF.

The chain recombines TRBV27 with TRBJ2-7, with 8 bases lining up with TRBD2. Germline CDR1 MNHEY, CDR2 SMNVEV (reference sequence). V shed 5 bases and J 4 bases; nucleotides not matched to a gene: 10. CDR3 length: 15 amino acids. The DNA for the CDR3 is TGTGCCAGCAGTACCTCCACCGGGGGGGATTACGAGCAGTACTTC. As protein: CASSTSTGGDYEQYF.

As to this clonotype: Germline is not matched at one junction end, which may reflect a read error. V and J are TRBV20-1 and TRBJ2-1, with 7 bases lining up with TRBD2. The germline V gene has CDR1 DFQATT and CDR2 SNEGSKA (reference sequence). The CDR3 consists of 11 residues. The CDR3 DNA reads as TGCAGTGCCGGGTCGGGGGGTGAGCAGTCCTTC. Protein: CSAGSGGEQSF.

Details on this clonotype: This sequence may be a read error, since a much larger clone differs from it by one base. V is TRBV5-1 and J is TRBJ2-5; the D call may be TRBD1 or TRBD2 (6 bases each). The germline gives CDR1 SGHRS, CDR2 YFSETQ. This CDR3 region has 14 residues. CDR3 nucleotides: TGCGCCAGCAGCGCAGCCGGGGGCCAAGAGACCCGGTACTTC. Amino acids: CASSAAGGQETRYF.

The sample holds many counts of this clonotype. The chain links TRBV7-9 to TRBJ2-1, with D perhaps matching TRBD2 (7 bases). The CDR3 is made up of 14 amino acids. Germline V gene sequence: CDR1 SEHNR, CDR2 FQNEAQ (reference sequence). V was pared by 1 base and J by 7 bases, with 11 bases between. In DNA form, the CDR3 reads TGTGCCAGCAGCTTAGGGACAGCGGGGAATGAGCAGTTCTTC. As protein: CASSLGTAGNEQFF.

This clonotype has at least ten counts. The rearrangement uses TRBV29-1 and TRBJ2-5; 7 positions match TRBD2. Looked up from germline, CDR1 is SQVTM and CDR2 is ANQGSEA. This CDR3 is built from 12 residues. V dropped 6 bases and J dropped 5; count of bases not matched to a gene: 6. The CDR3 bases are TGCAGCGTCAGGGAGGGGAGGGAGACCCAGTACTTC. Its translation: CSVREGRETQYF.

This clonotype occurred many times. The V call is TRBV7-3, the J call TRBJ2-3, with 14 bases lining up with TRBD2. CDR1 SGHTA and CDR2 FQGTGA come from the germline V gene. The junction had 6 bases not matched to a gene; V was cut back by 5 bases and J by 5 bases. This CDR3 comprises 16 residues. The CDR3 bases are TGTGCCAGCAGCCCTGTGACTAGCGGGAGGGGAGATACGCAGTATTTT. This gives the protein CASSPVTSGRGDTQYF.

Of note for this clonotype: It may be a read error: a sequence one base away is much more abundant. V is TRBV27 and J is TRBJ2-1, with 8 positions matching TRBD2. Trimming at V came to 2 bases and at J to 5 bases, leaving 5 bases not matched to a gene. The CDR3 covers 15 residues. CDR1 MNHEY and CDR2 SMNVEV come from the germline V gene (reference sequence). CDR3 amino acids: CASSLPGGAHNEQFF. CDR3 DNA sequence: TGTGCCAGCAGTTTACCGGGGGGGGCCCACAATGAGCAGTTCTTC.

This chain links TRBV7-2 with TRBJ2-4; TRBD1 is a possible D gene (6 bases). Germline lookup yields CDR1 SGHTA and CDR2 FQGNSA. The CDR3 is 17 amino acids. The V and J ends lost 5 bases and 2 bases respectively, with 19 bases between them. CDR3 region: CASSPASGQLTKNIQYF. The CDR3 coding sequence is TGTGCCAGCAGCCCTGCCTCTGGACAGCTAACCAAAAACATTCAGTACTTC.

This clonotype was counted ten times or more. V gene TRBV7-6 combines with J gene TRBJ1-1; 10 nucleotides agree with TRBD1. This CDR3 is built from 14 residues. The J segment lost 6 bases and the V segment lost 2 bases, leaving 3 bases of the junction unmatched. Germline V CDR1 and CDR2: SGHVS, FNYEAQ. CDR3 sequence: CASSLIGQGAEAFF. In nucleotides, the CDR3 is TGTGCCAGCAGCTTAATAGGACAGGGGGCTGAAGCTTTCTTT.

The sample holds a few counts of this clonotype. The rearrangement links TRBV28 to TRBJ1-5; D not certain. V dropped 5 bases and J dropped 6 bases, with 11 bases sitting between them. The CDR3 has 13 residues. CDR1 and CDR2 from the germline V gene are MDHEN and SYDVKM. CDR3 DNA: TGTGCCAGCAGTGTAGACCCCCTTCAGCCCCAGCATTTT. It codes for CASSVDPLQPQHF.

This clonotype occurred many times. V gene TRBV2 combines with J gene TRBJ1-1; 8 bases line up with TRBD1. Germline loops: CDR1 SNHLY, CDR2 FYNNEI. CDR3 length: 11 residues. The V segment lost 4 bases and the J segment 10 bases; nucleotides outside the gene matches: 2. CDR3 amino acids: CASSVDRGAFF. The CDR3 region has the DNA TGTGCCAGCAGTGTCGACAGGGGAGCTTTCTTT.

For this clonotype: One end of the junction fails to match germline, which may point to a read error. The genes are TRBV11-2 and TRBJ2-5, with D perhaps assigned TRBD1 or TRBD2 (5 bases each). This CDR3 spans 14 amino acids. Germline CDR1 SGHAT, CDR2 FQNNGV. The CDR3 sequence: CASSLRGQGETQHF. In DNA form, the CDR3 reads TGTGCCAGCAGCTTAAGGGGTCAGGGAGAGACCCAGCACTTC.

This clonotype was counted many times. This rearrangement joins TRBV5-1 to TRBJ2-2; D is unresolved. This CDR3 region has 13 residues. CDR1 and CDR2 (germline): SGHRS, YFSETQ. V gave up 4 bases and J gave up 3 bases, with 7 bases separating them. CDR3 loop: CASSRTDTGELFF. The CDR3 DNA reads TGCGCCAGCAGCCGAACAGACACCGGGGAGCTGTTTTTT. Full variable domain (remainder filled in from reference TRBV5-1 and TRBJ2-2): KAGVTQTPRYLIKTRGQQVTLSCSPISGHRSVSWYQQTPGQGLQFLFEYFSETQRNKGNFPGRFSGRQFSNSRSEMNVSTLELGDSALYLCASSRTDTGELFFGEGSRLTVL.

The gene calls are TRBV18 and TRBJ1-1; 7 nucleotides line up with TRBD1. CDR1 is KGHSH, CDR2 LQKENI, per germline. The length of the CDR3 is 16 residues. The V segment lost 5 bases and the J segment 1 base; nucleotides outside the gene matches: 10. The CDR3 DNA reads TGTGCCAGCTCATCCCGACAGGGTCTGGGGAACACTGAAGCTTTCTTT. Protein: CASSSRQGLGNTEAFF.

This clonotype has ten or more counts. The V call is TRBV20-1, the J call TRBJ2-1; 11 bases agree with TRBD2. Germline CDR1 is DFQATT and CDR2 is SNEGSKA (reference sequence). The CDR3 is 14 residues long. V trimming: 4 bases; J trimming: 5 bases; junction bases outside the gene matches: 4. CDR3 in DNA: TGCAGTGCTACAAGACTAGCGGGGAACAATGAGCAGTTCTTC. Encoded protein: CSATRLAGNNEQFF.

This clonotype occurred many times. The chain carries TRBV7-3 and TRBJ2-3; 12 bases are shared with TRBD2. With 5 bases clipped from V and 0 bases from J, the junction kept 15 bases outside the gene matches. The CDR3 length is 20 residues. The V gene's germline CDR1 is SGHTA and CDR2 FQGTGA. The CDR3 DNA reads TGTGCCAGCAGCCCCCGCGGGGGGCGTCTAGCGGGGGGGAGCACAGATACGCAGTATTTT. Encoded protein: CASSPRGGRLAGGSTDTQYF.

As for this clonotype: A much more abundant neighbour one base away suggests this may be a read error. V is TRBV29-1 and J is TRBJ1-2, with D tentatively TRBD1 (5 bases). This CDR3 region has 13 residues. CDR1 SQVTM and CDR2 ANQGSEA come from the germline V gene. CDR3 DNA sequence: TGCAGCGTTGAAGATGAGGGACCTCTCCGTGCCGCCTTC. Residues: CSVEDEGPLRAAF. The variable domain in full, completed from reference TRBV29-1 and TRBJ1-2, reads SAVISQKPSRDICQRGTSLTIQCQVDSQVTMMFWYRQQPGQSLTLIATANQGSEATYESGFVIDKFPISRPNLTFSTLTVSNMSPEDSSIYLCSVEDEGPLRAAFGSGTRLTVV.

This clonotype has ten or more counts. This chain links TRBV3-1 with TRBJ2-1; TRBD2 is a possible D gene (5 bases). The ends were cut back, 0 bases at V and 10 bases at J, with 13 bases in the middle. This CDR3 spans 14 amino acids. CDR1 is LGHDT, CDR2 YNNKEL, per germline (reference sequence). CDR3 in amino acids: CASSQDPLAREQFF. As DNA, the CDR3 is TGTGCCAGCAGCCAAGACCCCCTAGCACGGGAGCAGTTCTTC.

This chain joins TRBV27 and TRBJ2-3, with a tentative D call TRBD1 (6 bases). The length of the CDR3 is 13 residues. The germline CDR1 and CDR2 sequences are MNHEY and SMNVEV (reference sequence). V was shortened by 7 bases and J by 4 bases, with 12 bases between the two germline ends. Here the CDR3 reads CASTTGYPDTQYF. The CDR3 DNA reads as TGTGCCAGCACCACAGGGTACCCAGATACGCAGTATTTT.

Points on this clonotype: This may arise from a read error, as a much more abundant clone is one base away. The chain carries TRBV30 and TRBJ1-1; no definite D call. CDR1 and CDR2 from the germline V gene are GTSNPN and SVGIG (reference sequence). The CDR3 is made up of 13 amino acids. The CDR3 bases are TGTGCCTGGAGATGGTTAGGGCGCACTGGAGCTTTCTTT. It encodes CAWRWLGRTGAFF.

This clonotype came up many times. V usage is TRBV6-6 and J usage is TRBJ1-1; the D gene is possibly TRBD1 (5 bases). V was clipped by 0 bases and J by 1 base, with 6 bases between them. The CDR3 sequence is 14 residues long. Per the germline V gene, CDR1 is MNHNY and CDR2 is SVGAGI (reference sequence). The CDR3 nucleotides read TGTGCCAGCAGTTACTCAGGGGCGAACACTGAAGCTTTCTTT. Protein: CASSYSGANTEAFF.

This clonotype was detected many times. The rearrangement joins TRBV20-1 to TRBJ1-1, with D hard to call. CDR3 length: 14 amino acids. Between the trimmed V and J ends, which lost 0 bases and 1 base, there was a span of 9 bases. CDR1 is DFQATT and CDR2 is SNEGSKA in the germline V gene (reference sequence). The CDR3 sequence is CSAREVRTNTEAFF. The DNA of the CDR3 is TGCAGTGCTAGAGAAGTCCGGACGAACACTGAAGCTTTCTTT.

This clonotype was seen repeatedly, ten times or more. The chain employs TRBV12-3 or TRBV12-4 and TRBJ2-1; D is unclear. Trimming left V 6 bases short and J 9 bases short, with 9 bases between. The CDR3 length is 11 residues. The CDR3 DNA is TGTGCCAGCAGCCAGGTCGGTGAGCAGTTCTTC. Its translation is CASSQVGEQFF.

At least ten counts were recorded for this clonotype. The chain joins TRBV28 to TRBJ2-5; no clear D. The V end lost 5 bases, the J end lost 5 bases, and 18 bases lay between the germline ends. This CDR3 region has 15 residues. Germline assignment: CDR1 MDHEN and CDR2 SYDVKM. The CDR3 is CASSVVWGKGETQYF. In DNA form, the CDR3 reads TGTGCCAGCAGTGTCGTTTGGGGAAAAGGGGAGACCCAGTACTTC.

Worth noting for this clonotype: This may stem from a read error, because a much larger clone lies one nucleotide away. This sequence joins TRBV2 and TRBJ2-7; D remains ambiguous. Germline assignment: CDR1 SNHLY and CDR2 FYNNEI. V was cut by 7 bases and J by 5 bases, with 15 bases left in between. The CDR3 sequence is 13 residues long. The CDR3 reads CASTGEMRNEQYF. The CDR3 DNA reads TGTGCCAGCACTGGAGAGATGCGCAACGAGCAGTACTTC.

Only a few counts were recorded for this clonotype. A much larger clone is a single base away; this may be a read error. V usage is TRBV18 and J usage is TRBJ2-3; D is unresolved. The V gene lost 0 bases and the J gene lost 2 bases, with 3 bases spanning the gap. There are 13 residues in the CDR3. Germline V lookup: CDR1 KGHSH, CDR2 LQKENI. DNA of the CDR3: TGTGCCAGCTCACCACCCACCACAGATACGCAGTATTTT. This codes for CASSPPTTDTQYF.

This clonotype was counted many times. The chain links TRBV20-1 to TRBJ1-5, with D tentatively TRBD1 (6 bases). Trimming shortened V by 3 bases and J by 5 bases, and 14 bases separated the two germline ends. Germline V gives CDR1 DFQATT, CDR2 SNEGSKA (reference sequence). This CDR3 is 14 amino acids long. DNA for the CDR3: TGCAGTGCTAGTCCGGGACACCCAGATCAGCCCCAGCATTTT. This encodes CSASPGHPDQPQHF.

On this clonotype: A much larger clone differs from this one at a single base, so this may be a read error. The gene calls are TRBV20-1 and TRBJ1-5, with TRBD1 as a possible D gene (5 bases). The CDR3 has 16 residues. The V end lost 1 base, the J end lost 5 bases, and 18 bases lay between the germline ends. Germline V gene sequence: CDR1 DFQATT, CDR2 SNEGSKA (reference sequence). The CDR3 coding sequence is TGCAGTGCTAGAGGCCCGGGGGAAAAGGGCGATCAGCCCCAGCATTTT. It encodes CSARGPGEKGDQPQHF.

The rearrangement joins TRBV20-1 to TRBJ2-1; 8 bases fit TRBD2. CDR3 length: 15 amino acids. Trimming removed 6 bases from V and 4 bases from J; junction bases left unmatched: 11. Germline values: CDR1 DFQATT, CDR2 SNEGSKA (reference sequence). DNA of the CDR3: TGCAGTGCCAGTAGAGTCGGGGGGGTATACAATGAGCAGTTCTTC. This codes for CSASRVGGVYNEQFF.

This clonotype was recorded at least ten times. The V gene is TRBV30, the J gene TRBJ2-3; TRBD1 agrees at 9 bases. After removal of 7 bases from V and 6 bases from J, the junction contained 14 bases not matched to a gene. Per germline, CDR1 GTSNPN and CDR2 SVGIG (reference sequence). The CDR3 has 15 amino acids. This CDR3 reads CASKGKQGAVDTQYF. In nucleotides, the CDR3 is TGTGCCTCCAAGGGGAAACAGGGGGCGGTGGATACGCAGTATTTT.